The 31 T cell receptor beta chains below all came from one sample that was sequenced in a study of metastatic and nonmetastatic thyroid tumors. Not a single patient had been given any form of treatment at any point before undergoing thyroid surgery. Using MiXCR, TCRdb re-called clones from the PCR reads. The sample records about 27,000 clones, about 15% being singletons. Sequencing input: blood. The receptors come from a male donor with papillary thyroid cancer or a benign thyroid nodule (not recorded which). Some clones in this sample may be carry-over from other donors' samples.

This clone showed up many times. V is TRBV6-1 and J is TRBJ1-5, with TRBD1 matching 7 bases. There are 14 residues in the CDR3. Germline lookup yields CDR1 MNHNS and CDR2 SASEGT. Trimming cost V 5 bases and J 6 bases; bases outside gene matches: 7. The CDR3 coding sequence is TGTGCCAGCAGTTCGGAGGGGGCGCTTCAGCCCCAGCATTTT. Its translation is CASSSEGALQPQHF.

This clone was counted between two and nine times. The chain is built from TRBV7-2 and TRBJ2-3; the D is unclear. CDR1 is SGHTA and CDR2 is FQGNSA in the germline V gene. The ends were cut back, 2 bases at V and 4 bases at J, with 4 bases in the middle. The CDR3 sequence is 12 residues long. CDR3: CASSLSADTQYF. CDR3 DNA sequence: TGTGCCAGCAGCTTATCGGCAGATACGCAGTATTTT.

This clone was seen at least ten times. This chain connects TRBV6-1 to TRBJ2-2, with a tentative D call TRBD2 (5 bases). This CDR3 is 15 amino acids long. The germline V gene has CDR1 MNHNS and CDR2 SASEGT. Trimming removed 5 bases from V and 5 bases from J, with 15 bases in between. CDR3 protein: CASSRSLSGTGELFF. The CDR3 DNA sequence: TGTGCCAGCAGTCGAAGCCTAAGCGGTACCGGGGAGCTGTTTTTT.

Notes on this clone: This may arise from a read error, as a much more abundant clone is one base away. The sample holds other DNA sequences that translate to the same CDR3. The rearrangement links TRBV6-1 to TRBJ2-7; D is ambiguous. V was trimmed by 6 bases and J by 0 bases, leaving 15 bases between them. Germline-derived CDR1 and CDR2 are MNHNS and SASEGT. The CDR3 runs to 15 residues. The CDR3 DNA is TGTGCCAGCAGACCTACCGACACTCGCTCCTACGAGCAGTACTTC. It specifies CASRPTDTRSYEQYF.

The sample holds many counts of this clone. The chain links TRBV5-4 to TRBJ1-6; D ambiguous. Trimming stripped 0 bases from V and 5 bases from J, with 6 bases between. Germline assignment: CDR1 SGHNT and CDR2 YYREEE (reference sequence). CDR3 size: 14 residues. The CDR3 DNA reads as TGTGCCAGCAGCTTGGGCGGGAATAATTCACCCCTCCACTTT. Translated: CASSLGGNNSPLHF.

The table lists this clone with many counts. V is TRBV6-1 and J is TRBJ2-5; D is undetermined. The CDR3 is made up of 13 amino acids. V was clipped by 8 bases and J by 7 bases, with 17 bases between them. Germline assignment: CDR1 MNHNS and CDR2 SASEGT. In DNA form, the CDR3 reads TGTGCCAGCCGATCTAGGAGTGGGGTGACCCAGTACTTC. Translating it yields CASRSRSGVTQYF.

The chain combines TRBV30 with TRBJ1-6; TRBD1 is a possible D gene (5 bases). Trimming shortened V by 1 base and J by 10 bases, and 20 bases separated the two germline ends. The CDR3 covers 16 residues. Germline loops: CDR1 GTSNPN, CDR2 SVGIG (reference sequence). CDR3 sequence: CAWSDLGDAWGSPLHF. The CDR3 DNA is TGTGCCTGGAGTGACCTAGGGGACGCGTGGGGGTCACCCCTCCACTTT.

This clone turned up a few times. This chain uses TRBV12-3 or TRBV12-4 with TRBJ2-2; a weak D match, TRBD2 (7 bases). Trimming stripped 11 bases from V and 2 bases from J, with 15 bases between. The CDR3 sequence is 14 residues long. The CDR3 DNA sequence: TGTGCCGGCGGGGGACAACAAAACACCGGGGAGCTGTTTTTT. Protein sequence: CAGGGQQNTGELFF.

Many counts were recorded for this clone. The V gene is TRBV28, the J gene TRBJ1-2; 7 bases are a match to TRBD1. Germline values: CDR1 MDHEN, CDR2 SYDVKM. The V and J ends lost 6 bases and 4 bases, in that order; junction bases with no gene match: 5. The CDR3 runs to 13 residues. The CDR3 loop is CASSLRQGYGYTF. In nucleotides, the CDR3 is TGTGCCAGCAGCCTCCGACAGGGCTATGGCTACACCTTC.

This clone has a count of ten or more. CDR3 region: CASSLFTGTGDGTGELFF. The CDR3 DNA follows: TGTGCCAGCAGTTTGTTTACCGGGACAGGGGATGGGACCGGGGAGCTGTTTTTT. V usage is TRBV27 and J usage is TRBJ2-2; 10 nucleotides align to TRBD1. CDR3 length: 18 residues. Trimming removed 3 bases from V and 5 bases from J; junction bases left unmatched: 12. Germline V gene sequence: CDR1 MNHEY, CDR2 SMNVEV (reference sequence).

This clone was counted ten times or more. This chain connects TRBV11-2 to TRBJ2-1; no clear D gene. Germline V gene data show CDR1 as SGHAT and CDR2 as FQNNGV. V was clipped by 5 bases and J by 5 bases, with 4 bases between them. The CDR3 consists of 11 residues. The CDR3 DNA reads TGTGCCAGCAGCCACAACAATGAGCAGTTCTTC. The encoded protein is CASSHNNEQFF.

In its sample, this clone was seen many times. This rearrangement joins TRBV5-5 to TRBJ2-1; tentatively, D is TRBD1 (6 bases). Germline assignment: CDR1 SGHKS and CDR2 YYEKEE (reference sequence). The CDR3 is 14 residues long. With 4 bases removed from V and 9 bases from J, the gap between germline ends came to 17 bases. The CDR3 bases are TGTGCCAGCAGCGGGGACAATAATGATCGTGAGCAGTTCTTC. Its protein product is CASSGDNNDREQFF.

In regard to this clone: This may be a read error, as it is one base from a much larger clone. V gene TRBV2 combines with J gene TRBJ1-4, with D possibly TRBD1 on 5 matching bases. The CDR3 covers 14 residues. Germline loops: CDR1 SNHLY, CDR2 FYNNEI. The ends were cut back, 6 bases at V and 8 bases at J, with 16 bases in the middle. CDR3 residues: CASRSPGLVEKLFF. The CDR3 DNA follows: TGTGCCAGCAGGTCTCCGGGACTGGTAGAAAAACTGTTTTTT.

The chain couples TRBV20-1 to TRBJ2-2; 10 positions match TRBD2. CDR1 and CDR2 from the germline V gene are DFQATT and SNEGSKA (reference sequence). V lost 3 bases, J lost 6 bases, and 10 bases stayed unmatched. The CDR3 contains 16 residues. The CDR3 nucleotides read TGCAGTGCTAGGCTAGCGGGAGTTAAATTGGCCGGGGAGCTGTTTTTT. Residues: CSARLAGVKLAGELFF.

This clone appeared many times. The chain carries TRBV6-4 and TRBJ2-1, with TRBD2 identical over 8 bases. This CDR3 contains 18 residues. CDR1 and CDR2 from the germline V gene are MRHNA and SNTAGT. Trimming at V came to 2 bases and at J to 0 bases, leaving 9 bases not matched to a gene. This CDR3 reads CASSDAASGRSSYNEQFF. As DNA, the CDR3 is TGTGCCAGCAGTGACGCCGCTAGCGGGCGGAGCTCCTACAATGAGCAGTTCTTC.

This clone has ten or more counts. The CDR3 region is CASHFTPAEAFF. DNA of the CDR3: TGTGCCAGCCACTTTACGCCTGCTGAAGCTTTCTTT. The chain employs TRBV30 and TRBJ1-1; no firm D call. Deletions cut 8 bases from V and 6 bases from J, with 16 bases between. Per germline, CDR1 GTSNPN and CDR2 SVGIG (reference sequence). There are 12 residues in the CDR3. The complete variable domain, with remaining parts taken from reference TRBV30 and TRBJ1-1, reads SQTIHQWPATLVQPVGSPLSLECTVEGTSNPNLYWYRQAAGRGLQLLFYSVGIGQISSEVPQNLSASRPQDRQFILSSKKLLLSDSGFYLCASHFTPAEAFFGQGTRLTVV.

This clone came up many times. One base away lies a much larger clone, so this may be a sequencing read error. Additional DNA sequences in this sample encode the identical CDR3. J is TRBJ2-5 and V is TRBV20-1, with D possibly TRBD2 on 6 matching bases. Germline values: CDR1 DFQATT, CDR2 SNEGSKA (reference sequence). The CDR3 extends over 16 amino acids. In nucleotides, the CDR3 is TGCAGCGCCGATTGGGACGGGAGTAAAAAGCAAGAGACCCAGTACTTC. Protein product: CSADWDGSKKQETQYF.

The CDR3 DNA is TGTGCCATCCGCCGGGTCGGCCCGAACACCGGGGAGCTGTTTTTT. Amino acids: CAIRRVGPNTGELFF. The chain has TRBV5-3 and TRBJ2-2; D not certain. TRBV5-3 is an open reading frame, and its role is uncertain. The CDR3 is 15 amino acids. Trimming pared 9 bases from V and 0 bases from J, leaving 15 bases between.

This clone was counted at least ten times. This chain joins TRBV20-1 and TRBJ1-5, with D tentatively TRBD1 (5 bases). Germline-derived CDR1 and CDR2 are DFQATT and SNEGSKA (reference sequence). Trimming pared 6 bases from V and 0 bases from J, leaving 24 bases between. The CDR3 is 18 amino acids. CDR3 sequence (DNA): TGCAGTGCACCCGCATCGGGGGGTTTGCTCTATAGCAATCAGCCCCAGCATTTT. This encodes CSAPASGGLLYSNQPQHF.

The DNA for the CDR3 is TGTGCCAGCAGCTTACTACAGGGTTCCTGGACTGAAGCTTTCTTT. It translates to CASSLLQGSWTEAFF. This chain joins TRBV5-6 and TRBJ1-1; tentative D call: TRBD1 (6 bases). The V end lost 2 bases, the J end lost 5 bases, and 16 bases lay between the germline ends. CDR1 is SGHDT and CDR2 is YYEEEE in the germline V gene. The CDR3 has 15 residues.

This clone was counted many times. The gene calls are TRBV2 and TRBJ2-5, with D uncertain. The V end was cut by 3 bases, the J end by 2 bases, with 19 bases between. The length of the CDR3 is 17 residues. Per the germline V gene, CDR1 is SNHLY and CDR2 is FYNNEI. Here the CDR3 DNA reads TGTGCCAGCAGTGATCAAGTTTCTGGCCGTGGACAAGAGACCCAGTACTTC. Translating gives CASSDQVSGRGQETQYF.

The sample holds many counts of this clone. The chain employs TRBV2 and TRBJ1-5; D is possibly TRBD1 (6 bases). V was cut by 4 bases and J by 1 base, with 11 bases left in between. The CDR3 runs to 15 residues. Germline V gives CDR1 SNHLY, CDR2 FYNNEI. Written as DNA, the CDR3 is TGTGCCAGCAGTGGGGAAGGGGGGAGCAATCAGCCCCAGCATTTT. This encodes CASSGEGGSNQPQHF.

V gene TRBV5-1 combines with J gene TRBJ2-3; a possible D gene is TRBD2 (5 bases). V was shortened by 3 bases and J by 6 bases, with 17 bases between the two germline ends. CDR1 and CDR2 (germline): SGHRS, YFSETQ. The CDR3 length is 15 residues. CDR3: CASSSDGVRADTQYF. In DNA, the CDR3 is TGCGCCAGCAGCTCGGACGGGGTTCGGGCGGATACGCAGTATTTT.

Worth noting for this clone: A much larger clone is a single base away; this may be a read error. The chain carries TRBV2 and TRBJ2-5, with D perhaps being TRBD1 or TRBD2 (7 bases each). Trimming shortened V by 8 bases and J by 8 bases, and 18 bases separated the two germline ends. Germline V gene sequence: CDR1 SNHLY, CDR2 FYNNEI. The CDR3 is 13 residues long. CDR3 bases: TGTGCCAGCTGGGAGGGGGCGCAATGTACCCAGTACTTC. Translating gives CASWEGAQCTQYF.

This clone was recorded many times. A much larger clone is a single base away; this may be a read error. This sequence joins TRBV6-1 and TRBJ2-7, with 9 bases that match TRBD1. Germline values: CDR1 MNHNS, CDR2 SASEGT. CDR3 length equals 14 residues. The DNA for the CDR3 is TGTGCCAGCGAAAGACAGGGGGAAAACTACGAGCAGCACTTC. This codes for CASERQGENYEQHF.

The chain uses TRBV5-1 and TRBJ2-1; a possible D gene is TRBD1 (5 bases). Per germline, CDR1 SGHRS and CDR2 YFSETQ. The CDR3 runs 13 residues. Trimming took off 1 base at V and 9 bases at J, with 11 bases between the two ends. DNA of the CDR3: TGCGCCAGCAGCTTGTGGACACGTGGTGAGCAGTTCTTC. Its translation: CASSLWTRGEQFF.

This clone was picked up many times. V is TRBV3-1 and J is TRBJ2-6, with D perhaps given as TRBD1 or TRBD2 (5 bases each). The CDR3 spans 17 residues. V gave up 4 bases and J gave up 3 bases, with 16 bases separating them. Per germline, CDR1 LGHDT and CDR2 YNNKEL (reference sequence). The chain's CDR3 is CASSLGTGLSGANVLTF. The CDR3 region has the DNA TGTGCCAGCAGCCTCGGGACGGGTCTTAGTGGGGCCAACGTCCTGACTTTC.

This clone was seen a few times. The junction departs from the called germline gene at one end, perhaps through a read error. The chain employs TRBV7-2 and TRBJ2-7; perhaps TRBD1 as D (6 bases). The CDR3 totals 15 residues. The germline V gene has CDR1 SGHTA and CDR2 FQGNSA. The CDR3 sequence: CASILAGVSSYEQYF. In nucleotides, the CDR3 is TGTGCCAGCATCTTAGCAGGGGTTTCTTCCTACGAGCAGTACTTC.

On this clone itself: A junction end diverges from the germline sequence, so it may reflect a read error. CDR3: CASSEGPSYEQYF. The DNA for the CDR3 is TGTGCCAGCAGCGAAGGACCCAGCTACGAGCAGTACTTC. This chain joins TRBV6-1 and TRBJ2-7, with D hard to call. The germline gives CDR1 MNHNS, CDR2 SASEGT. The CDR3 has 13 amino acids.

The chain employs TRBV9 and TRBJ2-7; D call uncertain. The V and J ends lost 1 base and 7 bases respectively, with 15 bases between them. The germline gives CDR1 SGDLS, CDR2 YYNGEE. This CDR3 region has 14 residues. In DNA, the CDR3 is TGTGCCAGCAGCGTATCCAGAGACACGGGTGAGCAGTACTTC. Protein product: CASSVSRDTGEQYF.

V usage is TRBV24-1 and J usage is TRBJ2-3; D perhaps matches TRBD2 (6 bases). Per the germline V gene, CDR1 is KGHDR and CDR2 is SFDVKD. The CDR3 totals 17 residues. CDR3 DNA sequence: TGTGCAACCTGTGAATGGCGGGGTCCCGTGGGCACAGATACGCAGTATTTT. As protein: CATCEWRGPVGTDTQYF.